This is a list of T cell receptor beta chains from one sample in a study of Ad26.COV2.S vaccination and SARS-CoV-2 variants. Here immunoSEQ multiplex PCR was the method, and the copy in TCRdb shows in-frame clones only, minus some. This table has roughly 380,000 clones, roughly 90% appearing once. The sequencing used peripheral blood, collected in a trial of Ad26.COV2.S vaccine versus placebo. The receptors come from a person aged 18-60 years who received the Ad26.COV2.S COVID-19 vaccine or a placebo. Both conserved end residues are part of each CDR3. A D gene is named only where the DNA matches it firmly. Clone sizes are given selectively: once, few, many, or a class where the clone is expanded.

d_gene	abundance	j_gene	v_gene	CDR3aa	CDR3nt
-	-	TRBJ1-3	TRBV27	CASRSIGTGNTIYF	TGTGCCAGCAGGTCAATAGGGACCGGAAACACCATATATTTT
TRBD2	-	TRBJ2-6	TRBV4-3	CASSQDSGAGAGANVLTF	TGCGCCAGCAGCCAAGATTCTGGGGCGGGGGCTGGGGCCAACGTCCTGACTTTC
-	-	TRBJ2-7	TRBV30	CAWGGGTDITYEQYF	TGTGCCTGGGGGGGCGGGACAGACATTACCTACGAGCAGTACTTC
-	-	TRBJ2-1	TRBV6-2/TRBV6-3	CASSSLERVTYNEQFF	TGTGCCAGCAGTTCACTCGAGCGGGTAACCTACAATGAGCAGTTCTTC
-	-	TRBJ2-3	TRBV5-6	CASSFGQTDTQYF	TGTGCCAGCAGCTTTGGCCAAACAGATACGCAGTATTTT
-	-	TRBJ2-7	TRBV18	CASSPVNRSSYEQYF	TGTGCCAGCTCACCCGTAAACAGGTCCTCCTACGAGCAGTACTTC
-	-	TRBJ1-2	TRBV28	CASRRGYGYTF	TGTGCCAGCAGACGGGGTTATGGCTACACCTTC
-	-	TRBJ1-4	TRBV28	CATLRVSGEKLFF	TGTGCCACCCTCAGGGTTTCTGGTGAAAAACTGTTTTTT
-	-	TRBJ2-4	TRBV28	CASSSFGAGRPKNIQYF	TGTGCCAGCAGCTCCTTCGGGGCAGGGAGGCCCAAAAACATTCAGTACTTC
-	once	TRBJ1-6	TRBV28	CASSLFGGNSPLHF	TGTGCCAGCAGTTTATTTGGGGGGAATTCACCCCTCCACTTT
TRBD2	once	TRBJ2-1	TRBV11-3	CASSLTSGGATEQFF	TGTGCCAGCAGCTTAACTAGCGGGGGGGCCACGGAGCAGTTCTTC
-	-	TRBJ1-5	TRBV7-9	CASSPPGAGNQPQHF	TGTGCCAGCAGCCCCCCGGGGGCCGGCAATCAGCCCCAGCATTTT
-	-	TRBJ2-3	TRBV7-3	CASSSQGRLQDTQYF	TGTGCCAGCAGCTCCCAGGGACGTCTCCAAGATACGCAGTATTTT
TRBD1	few	TRBJ1-4	TRBV9	CASSAEAGTGYEKLFF	TGTGCCAGCAGCGCGGAGGCCGGGACAGGATATGAAAAACTGTTTTTT
-	-	TRBJ2-1	TRBV6-5	CATTLRQVNFNEQFF	TGTGCCACCACTCTTCGACAGGTTAACTTCAATGAGCAGTTCTTC
-	-	TRBJ1-2	TRBV28	CASSFGWRGSGPYGYTF	TGTGCCAGCAGTTTTGGCTGGCGGGGCAGCGGGCCTTATGGCTACACCTTC
-	-	TRBJ1-4	TRBV30	CAWSLGGLRAEKLFF	TGTGCCTGGAGTCTAGGTGGTCTGAGGGCTGAAAAACTGTTTTTT
-	-	TRBJ2-3	TRBV12-3/TRBV12-4	CASSGVTDTQYF	TGTGCCAGCAGCGGGGTCACAGATACGCAGTATTTT
-	-	TRBJ1-1	TRBV28	CASSFSPPPGDTEAFF	TGTGCCAGCAGTTTTAGCCCCCCCCCAGGAGACACTGAAGCTTTCTTT
TRBD2	-	TRBJ2-7	TRBV5-4	CASTPGGSEQYF	TGTGCCAGCACACCGGGAGGCTCCGAGCAGTACTTC
TRBD1	-	TRBJ1-2	TRBV19	CASRKPGQGYFGYTF	TGTGCCAGTAGGAAACCGGGACAGGGTTATTTTGGCTACACCTTC
-	-	TRBJ1-2	TRBV6-5	CASSPTRSEGYTF	TGTGCCAGCAGCCCGACTAGGAGTGAGGGCTACACCTTC
TRBD1	-	TRBJ1-6	TRBV5-6	CASSSGQGSPLKSSPLHF	TGTGCCAGCAGCTCCGGACAGGGTTCACCCCTGAAGAGTTCACCCCTCCACTTT
-	-	TRBJ2-2	TRBV27	CASISSRGSNTGELFF	TGTGCCAGCATCTCCTCCCGGGGTAGCAACACCGGGGAGCTGTTTTTT
-	-	TRBJ2-2	TRBV7-3	CASSSAGDTGELFF	TGTGCCAGCAGCTCCGCAGGGGACACCGGGGAGCTGTTTTTT
TRBD1	-	TRBJ2-1	TRBV6-5	CASSYTGQGDYNEQFF	TGTGCCAGCAGTTACACAGGACAGGGGGATTACAATGAGCAGTTCTTC
-	-	TRBJ1-2	TRBV28	CASSLSAKGRNGYTF	TGTGCCAGCAGTTTATCCGCAAAGGGGCGTAATGGCTACACCTTC
-	-	TRBJ2-1	TRBV9	CASSGREQFF	TGTGCCAGCAGCGGCCGTGAGCAGTTCTTC
-	-	TRBJ2-1	TRBV5-1	CASSLGPSDEQFF	TGCGCCAGCAGCTTGGGGCCTAGCGATGAGCAGTTCTTC
-	-	TRBJ2-1	TRBV5-4	CASSSGGFGYNEQFF	TGTGCCAGCAGCTCGGGGGGCTTCGGGTACAATGAGCAGTTCTTC
-	-	TRBJ2-1	TRBV18	CASSPRGSSNEQFF	TGTGCCAGCTCACCACGAGGCTCAAGCAATGAGCAGTTCTTC
-	-	TRBJ2-7	TRBV30	CAWSVGGESYEQYF	TGTGCCTGGAGTGTGGGTGGGGAGTCCTACGAGCAGTACTTC
TRBD1	-	TRBJ2-7	TRBV6-1	CASSEARQGPYEQYF	TGTGCCAGCAGTGAAGCCCGACAGGGCCCCTACGAGCAGTACTTC
-	-	TRBJ1-6	TRBV5-1	CASSLAETDSPLHF	TGCGCCAGCAGCTTGGCAGAAACCGATTCACCCCTCCACTTT
-	-	TRBJ1-2	TRBV6-5	CASSYRPALGYTF	TGTGCCAGCAGTTACAGGCCCGCCCTTGGCTACACCTTC
-	-	TRBJ1-2	TRBV29-1	CSVTQDSNYGYTF	TGCAGCGTCACCCAGGATTCTAACTATGGCTACACCTTC
TRBD1	-	TRBJ1-2	TRBV12-5	CASGFVLDRGPYGYTF	TGTGCTAGTGGTTTCGTATTGGACAGGGGGCCCTATGGCTACACCTTC
-	-	TRBJ2-6	TRBV5-1	CASSLLYQGANVLTF	TGCGCCAGCAGCTTGCTTTATCAGGGGGCCAACGTCCTGACTTTC
-	-	TRBJ1-6	TRBV7-2	CASSFPGSPLHF	TGTGCCAGCAGCTTCCCGGGGTCACCCCTCCACTTT
-	-	TRBJ1-1	TRBV7-2	CASSLGWTVNEAFF	TGTGCCAGCAGCTTAGGGTGGACAGTCAATGAAGCTTTCTTT
-	once	TRBJ2-2	TRBV28	CASSLQGRGNTGELFF	TGTGCCAGCAGTTTACAGGGTCGGGGAAACACCGGGGAGCTGTTTTTT